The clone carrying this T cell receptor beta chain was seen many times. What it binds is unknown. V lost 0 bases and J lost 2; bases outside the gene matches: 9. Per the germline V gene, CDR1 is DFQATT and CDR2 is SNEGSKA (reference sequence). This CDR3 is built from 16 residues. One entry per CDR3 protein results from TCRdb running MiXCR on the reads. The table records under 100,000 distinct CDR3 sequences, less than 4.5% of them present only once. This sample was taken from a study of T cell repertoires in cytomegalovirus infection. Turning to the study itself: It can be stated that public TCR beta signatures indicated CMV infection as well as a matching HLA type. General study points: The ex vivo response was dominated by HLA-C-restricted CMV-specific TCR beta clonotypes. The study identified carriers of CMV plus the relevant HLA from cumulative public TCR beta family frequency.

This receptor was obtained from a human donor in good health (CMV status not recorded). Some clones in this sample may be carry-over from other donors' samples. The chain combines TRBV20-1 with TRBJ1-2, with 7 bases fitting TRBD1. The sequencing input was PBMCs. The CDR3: CSARESTQGTNYGYTF. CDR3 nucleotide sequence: TGCAGTGCTAGAGAGTCGACACAGGGGACGAACTATGGCTACACCTTC.